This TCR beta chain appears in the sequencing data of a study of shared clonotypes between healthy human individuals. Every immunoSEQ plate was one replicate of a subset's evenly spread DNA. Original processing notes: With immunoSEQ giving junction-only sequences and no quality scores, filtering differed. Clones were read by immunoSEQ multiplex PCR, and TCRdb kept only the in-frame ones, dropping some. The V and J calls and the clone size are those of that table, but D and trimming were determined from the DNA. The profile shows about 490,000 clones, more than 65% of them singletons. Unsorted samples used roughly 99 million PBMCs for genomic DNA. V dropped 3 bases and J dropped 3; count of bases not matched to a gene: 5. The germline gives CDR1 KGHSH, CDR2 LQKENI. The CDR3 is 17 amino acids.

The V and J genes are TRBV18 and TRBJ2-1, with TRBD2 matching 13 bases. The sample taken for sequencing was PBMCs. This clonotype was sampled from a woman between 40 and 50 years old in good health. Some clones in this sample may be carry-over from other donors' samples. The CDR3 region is CASSPLGLAGDYNEQFF. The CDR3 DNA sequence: TGTGCCAGCTCACCCCTCGGACTAGCGGGAGACTACAATGAGCAGTTCTTC. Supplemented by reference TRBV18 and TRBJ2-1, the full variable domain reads NAGVMQNPRHLVRRRGQEARLRCSPMKGHSHVYWYRQLPEEGLKFMVYLQKENIIDESGMPKERFSAEFPKEGPSILRIQQVVRGDSAAYFCASSPLGLAGDYNEQFFGPGTRLTVL.